One and the same sample provided the 8 T cell receptor beta chains below, sequenced in a study of T cells in Graves' hyperthyroidism and ophthalmopathy. RNA transcripts gave rise to amplified TCR beta CDR3 regions. First-round RT-PCR targeting the TCR CDR3 was performed with the HTBI primer set. MiXCR, run by TCRdb on the multiplex PCR reads, gives a single entry per CDR3 protein. The data show nearly 750,000 distinct CDR3 sequences, with over 35% seen just once and around 31% held by the top ten. The sequenced sample consisted of blood. These receptors were taken from a woman between 35 and 50 years old with Graves' hyperthyroidism.

This clonotype was found many times. V gene TRBV7-8 combines with J gene TRBJ2-7; D may be TRBD2 (5 bases). Germline loops: CDR1 SGHVS, CDR2 FQNEAQ. This CDR3 comprises 14 residues. Between the trimmed V and J ends, which lost 2 bases and 5 bases, there was a span of 13 bases. The CDR3 reads CASSLTRPGDEQYF. The CDR3 bases are TGTGCCAGCAGCTTAACTAGGCCCGGGGACGAGCAGTACTTC.

The CDR3 DNA follows: TGCGCCAGCAGCCAAGAACCGCTAGCGGGAGGGATGTACGAGCAGTACTTC. Its protein product is CASSQEPLAGGMYEQYF. This chain joins TRBV4-1 and TRBJ2-7; TRBD2 agrees at 12 bases. The CDR3 sequence is 17 residues long. CDR1 and CDR2 (germline): MGHRA, YSYEKL. V shed 0 bases and J 4 bases; nucleotides not matched to a gene: 7.

The genes are TRBV10-3 and TRBJ1-1; no clear D. Trimming took off 0 bases at V and 0 bases at J, with 23 bases between the two ends. The germline CDR1 and CDR2 sequences are ENHRY and SYGVKD. This CDR3 spans 20 amino acids. CDR3 nucleotides: TGTGCCATCAGTGAGTCGACTCCCCCAGCAATTCGTATCGTGAACACTGAAGCTTTCTTT. Protein sequence: CAISESTPPAIRIVNTEAFF.

The sample holds many counts of this clonotype. V and J are TRBV7-9 and TRBJ1-4; 7 bases fit TRBD1. Germline trimming cut 4 bases from V and 7 bases from J; bases unmatched to any gene: 6. The CDR3 spans 14 residues. Germline V gives CDR1 SEHNR, CDR2 FQNEAQ (reference sequence). The CDR3 protein is CASSSGQDGEKLFF. CDR3 DNA sequence: TGTGCCAGCAGCTCCGGACAGGACGGTGAAAAACTGTTTTTT.

The chain recombines TRBV10-3 with TRBJ1-2; tentative D call: TRBD1 (5 bases). Germline lookup yields CDR1 ENHRY and CDR2 SYGVKD. The CDR3 spans 11 residues. Trimming removed 10 bases from V and 12 bases from J, with 18 bases in between. CDR3 protein: CATRRDSANTF. Written as DNA, the CDR3 is TGTGCCACTCGACGGGACTCGGCCAACACCTTC.

The table lists this clonotype with many counts. The V gene is TRBV6-2 or TRBV6-3, the J gene TRBJ2-7; D is undetermined. There are 12 residues in the CDR3. Trimming removed 6 bases at V and 5 bases at J, with 11 bases between. Per germline, CDR1 MNHEY and CDR2 SVGEGT. In DNA form, the CDR3 reads TGTGCCAGCAGCTACCCCACCGACGAGCAGTACTTC. It codes for CASSYPTDEQYF.

The V gene is TRBV12-3 or TRBV12-4, the J gene TRBJ1-1; D is possibly TRBD1 (5 bases). V was clipped by 8 bases and J by 4 bases, with 11 bases between them. CDR3 length: 12 residues. The CDR3 here is CASVRGSTEAFF. Here the CDR3 DNA reads TGTGCCAGCGTCCGGGGGAGCACTGAAGCTTTCTTT.

The V and J genes are TRBV10-3 and TRBJ1-1, with D perhaps TRBD1 (5 bases). V was clipped by 6 bases and J by 6 bases, with 14 bases between them. The germline gives CDR1 ENHRY, CDR2 SYGVKD. The CDR3 has 13 residues. The CDR3 is CAIRGGGTAEAFF. The CDR3, as DNA: TGTGCCATCAGGGGAGGAGGGACCGCTGAAGCTTTCTTT.